These 27 T cell receptor beta chains came from one sample sequenced in a study of a mutant IDH1 vaccine in newly diagnosed glioma. Described time point: week 47, end of study. Mutant IDH1 20-mer peptide, at 300 ug, made up each vaccine dose, with topical imiquimod. Profiling relied on immunoSEQ multiplex PCR, and the TCRdb table lists in-frame clones only, not all of them. The top ten clones hold over 7.5% of a sample with 35,000 to 45,000 clones, 65% to 80% of them seen once. These receptors have no known antigen. Sample: PBMCs, taken from a glioma patient whose treatment included an IDH1 peptide vaccine. The receptors shown here come from a man aged 35 to 55 with glioma.

This clone was observed a single time. V gene TRBV29-1 combines with J gene TRBJ2-3, with 10 bases lining up with TRBD1. CDR1 and CDR2 (germline): SQVTM, ANQGSEA. The CDR3 length is 18 residues. Trimming at V came to 7 bases and at J to 0 bases, leaving 16 bases not matched to a gene. The CDR3 sequence is CSAEALDRGALSTDTQYF. For the CDR3, the DNA is TGCAGCGCTGAGGCCTTGGACAGGGGGGCCTTAAGCACAGATACGCAGTATTTT.

To note about this clone: This CDR3 is also generated by other DNA sequences in the sample. The chain links TRBV9 to TRBJ1-6; the D is unclear. Trimming stripped 0 bases from V and 10 bases from J, with 8 bases between. The CDR3 covers 13 residues. Germline loops: CDR1 SGDLS, CDR2 YYNGEE. CDR3 in amino acids: CASSVAEGSPLHF. The CDR3 coding sequence is TGTGCCAGCAGCGTAGCGGAAGGATCACCCCTCCACTTT.

This clone has more than one count but fewer than ten. The chain is built from TRBV6-5 and TRBJ2-1; 8 bases line up with TRBD2. The germline CDR1 and CDR2 sequences are MNHEY and SVGAGI. The CDR3 consists of 16 residues. The junction had 9 bases not matched to a gene; V was cut back by 4 bases and J by 4 bases. The CDR3 DNA is TGTGCCAGCAGTTTCAGCGGGAGCTCGTTATACAATGAGCAGTTCTTC. Protein: CASSFSGSSLYNEQFF.

The chain carries TRBV30 and TRBJ1-2; D perhaps matches TRBD1 (5 bases). The CDR3 runs 13 residues. Germline assignment: CDR1 GTSNPN and CDR2 SVGIG (reference sequence). Between the trimmed V and J ends, which lost 2 bases and 6 bases, there was a span of 13 bases. The DNA of the CDR3 is TGTGCCTGGAGTCCGGGACCCGCAGATGGCTACACCTTC. This gives the protein CAWSPGPADGYTF.

The genes are TRBV20-1 and TRBJ1-2; tentative D call: TRBD1 (6 bases). CDR3 length: 11 amino acids. The germline V gene encodes CDR1 DFQATT and CDR2 SNEGSKA (reference sequence). V was cut by 5 bases and J by 7 bases, with 11 bases left in between. The CDR3 bases are TGCAGTGCTGAAGGGGGTGGTGGCTACACCTTC. It is translated as CSAEGGGGYTF.

This chain uses TRBV6-5 with TRBJ1-1; TRBD1 aligns across 7 bases. Per germline, CDR1 MNHEY and CDR2 SVGAGI. CDR3 length: 14 amino acids. V dropped 6 bases and J dropped 1; count of bases not matched to a gene: 5. The CDR3 loop is CASSMDRPNTEAFF. CDR3 DNA: TGTGCCAGCAGCATGGACAGGCCGAACACTGAAGCTTTCTTT.

V is TRBV7-2 and J is TRBJ1-2; a weak D match, TRBD1 (5 bases). The germline V and J ends were trimmed by 5 bases and 2 bases, with 15 bases remaining between them. The germline V gene has CDR1 SGHTA and CDR2 FQGNSA. The CDR3 spans 15 residues. This chain's CDR3 is CASSPRQRGNYGYTF. In DNA, the CDR3 is TGTGCCAGCAGCCCCCGACAACGGGGGAACTATGGCTACACCTTC.

The rearrangement joins TRBV4-3 to TRBJ2-2; TRBD2 aligns across 7 bases. The CDR3 spans 17 residues. The trim removed 4 bases at V and 6 bases at J, leaving 14 bases unmatched. Per germline, CDR1 LGHNA and CDR2 YSLEER. CDR3 amino acids: CASSRARGGRAAGELFF. The CDR3 nucleotides are TGCGCCAGCAGCCGGGCGAGGGGAGGGAGGGCCGCCGGGGAGCTGTTTTTT.

This chain uses TRBV4-1 with TRBJ2-5; D gene ambiguous. The CDR3 sequence is 16 residues long. Germline assignment: CDR1 MGHRA and CDR2 YSYEKL. Trimming shortened V by 5 bases and J by 3 bases, and 19 bases separated the two germline ends. The CDR3, as DNA: TGCGCCAGCAGCTCGAATCTGGCTAAGGGAAAAGAGACCCAGTACTTC. It yields the protein CASSSNLAKGKETQYF.

The chain has TRBV19 and TRBJ2-1, with 9 bases fitting TRBD2. V trimming: 5 bases; J trimming: 7 bases; junction bases outside the gene matches: 9. CDR3 length: 15 amino acids. CDR1 and CDR2 from the germline V gene are LNHDA and SQIVND (reference sequence). The CDR3 DNA reads TGTGCCAGTAGTTCAACTAGCGGGTTTATAAATGAGCAGTTCTTC. Its protein is CASSSTSGFINEQFF.

The chain couples TRBV5-6 to TRBJ2-1; 7 bases match TRBD1. Germline loops: CDR1 SGHDT, CDR2 YYEEEE. The junction had 8 bases not matched to a gene; V was cut back by 8 bases and J by 3 bases. The CDR3 has 14 residues. The CDR3 DNA sequence: TGTGCCAGTTCTTCAGGGGGTTACTACAATGAGCAGTTCTTC. Its translation: CASSSGGYYNEQFF.

V and J are TRBV19 and TRBJ2-4, with 8 bases that match TRBD1. The CDR3 contains 21 residues. CDR1 LNHDA and CDR2 SQIVND come from the germline V gene (reference sequence). The V segment lost 2 bases and the J segment 0 bases; nucleotides outside the gene matches: 18. CDR3 sequence (DNA): TGTGCCAGTAGTATAAAATTAATACGGACGGACAGGGCAATAGCCAAAAACATTCAGTACTTC. Its protein is CASSIKLIRTDRAIAKNIQYF.

The gene calls are TRBV23-1 and TRBJ1-5; D might be TRBD1 (6 bases). TRBV23-1 is known as an ORF, though its function is uncertain. Trimming stripped 7 bases from V and 4 bases from J, with 11 bases between. CDR3 length: 13 residues. The CDR3 DNA is TGCGCCAGCACTACAGGGTCGAATCAGCCCCAGCATTTT. Encoded protein: CASTTGSNQPQHF.

The chain employs TRBV7-9 and TRBJ1-2, with 8 nucleotides matching TRBD1. CDR3 size: 15 residues. Germline V lookup: CDR1 SEHNR, CDR2 FQNEAQ (reference sequence). V trimming: 3 bases; J trimming: 5 bases; junction bases outside the gene matches: 8. Here the CDR3 DNA reads TGTGCCAGCAGCTTCCCGGGACAGGAGGAATATGGCTACACCTTC. Encoded protein: CASSFPGQEEYGYTF.

This clone is a singleton in its sample. In DNA, the CDR3 is TGTGCCAGTAGTCAAACCGGGACCAATACGCAGTATTTT. Translating gives CASSQTGTNTQYF. This chain joins TRBV19 and TRBJ2-3; D tentatively reads TRBD1 or TRBD2 (5 bases each). Per the germline V gene, CDR1 is LNHDA and CDR2 is SQIVND (reference sequence). The V end lost 5 bases, the J end lost 7 bases, and 13 bases lay between the germline ends. This CDR3 is built from 13 residues.

The V gene is TRBV27, the J gene TRBJ1-5, with 7 bases aligning to TRBD1. CDR1 is MNHEY, CDR2 SMNVEV, per germline (reference sequence). This CDR3 is 15 amino acids long. Unmatched junction bases numbered 10, after V lost 6 bases and J lost 5 bases. CDR3 region: CASRSTGLGYQPQHF. CDR3 nucleotides: TGTGCCAGCAGATCGACAGGGTTGGGCTATCAGCCCCAGCATTTT.

V usage is TRBV29-1 and J usage is TRBJ2-1; 15 bases line up with TRBD2. J was trimmed by 4 bases and V by 6 bases; bases with no gene match: 7. The CDR3 spans 16 residues. Germline-derived CDR1 and CDR2 are SQVTM and ANQGSEA. CDR3 region: CSVTGLAGGGYNEQFF. CDR3 bases: TGCAGCGTAACCGGACTAGCGGGAGGGGGTTACAATGAGCAGTTCTTC.

V and J are TRBV19 and TRBJ2-7; TRBD2 agrees at 11 bases. CDR1 LNHDA and CDR2 SQIVND come from the germline V gene (reference sequence). J gave up 3 bases and V 4 bases, and 2 bases lay outside the gene matches. CDR3 size: 14 residues. In DNA, the CDR3 is TGTGCCAGTAGTACAACTAGCGGGAGCTACGAGCAGTACTTC. This codes for CASSTTSGSYEQYF.

This clone has only a few counts. This chain uses TRBV7-2 with TRBJ2-4; possibly TRBD1 or TRBD2 for D (5 bases each). Germline values: CDR1 SGHTA, CDR2 FQGNSA. The ends were cut back, 4 bases at V and 0 bases at J, with 19 bases in the middle. CDR3 size: 18 residues. This CDR3 is CASSSRDQQTLAKNIQYF. In DNA, the CDR3 is TGTGCCAGCAGCTCCCGGGACCAACAAACCCTAGCCAAAAACATTCAGTACTTC.

The J gene is TRBJ1-1, the V gene TRBV9; D gene unclear. In germline, CDR1 is SGDLS, CDR2 YYNGEE. Deletions cut 0 bases from V and 5 bases from J, with 5 bases between. This CDR3 comprises 12 residues. CDR3 bases: TGTGCCAGCAGCGTAGTTGATACTGAAGCTTTCTTT. Translated: CASSVVDTEAFF.

This chain links TRBV11-2 with TRBJ2-7; tentatively, D is TRBD2 (5 bases). The CDR3 runs to 16 residues. The germline V gene encodes CDR1 SGHAT and CDR2 FQNNGV. Trimming cost V 1 base and J 0 bases, with 13 bases left between them. As DNA, the CDR3 is TGTGCCAGCAGCTTAGGTCCGGTAGGGAGCTCCTACGAGCAGTACGTC. As protein: CASSLGPVGSSYEQYV.

V and J are TRBV27 and TRBJ1-1; D might be TRBD1 (6 bases). Germline CDR1 reads MNHEY; CDR2 reads SMNVEV (reference sequence). The CDR3 is 16 amino acids. V shed 5 bases and J shed 5 bases, with 21 bases lying between them. The CDR3 loop reads CASSLQGLVSVTEAFF. In DNA, the CDR3 is TGTGCCAGCAGTCTACAGGGTCTAGTTAGTGTGACTGAAGCTTTCTTT.

The chain has TRBV5-4 and TRBJ2-5; D possibly corresponds to TRBD1 (5 bases). The J call is doubtful: the DNA matches TRBJ2-7 better. This CDR3 is built from 15 residues. CDR1 is SGHNT and CDR2 is YYREEE in the germline V gene (reference sequence). CDR3 residues: CASSLGGSPVYEQYF. CDR3 nucleotides: TGTGCCAGCAGCTTGGGGGGCTCGCCGGTCTACGAGCAGTACTTC.

The V call is TRBV15, the J call TRBJ2-6; D gene ambiguous. The CDR3 consists of 15 residues. V lost 3 bases and J 8 bases, leaving 14 bases between the germline ends. Germline assignment: CDR1 LNHNV and CDR2 YYDKDF (reference sequence). Written as DNA, the CDR3 is TGTGCCACCAGCAGGAGTAGTTTAAAGTCCAACGTCCTGACTTTC. Protein product: CATSRSSLKSNVLTF.

This sequence joins TRBV28 and TRBJ2-1; TRBD2 matches at 11 bases. The CDR3 is made up of 15 amino acids. Germline CDR1 reads MDHEN; CDR2 reads SYDVKM. V lost 6 bases, J lost 8 bases, and 9 bases stayed unmatched. Here the CDR3 reads CASSLSGRALHEQFF. The CDR3 DNA reads as TGTGCCAGCAGCCTTAGCGGGAGGGCCTTGCATGAGCAGTTCTTC. The variable domain in full, completed from reference TRBV28 and TRBJ2-1, reads DVKVTQSSRYLVKRTGEKVFLECVQDMDHENMFWYRQDPGLGLRLIYFSYDVKMKEKGDIPEGYSVSREKKERFSLILESASTNQTSMYLCASSLSGRALHEQFFGPGTRLTVL.

The chain carries TRBV7-8 and TRBJ2-5; tentative D call: TRBD2 (5 bases). The CDR3 length is 13 residues. Germline CDR1 is SGHVS and CDR2 is FQNEAQ. Deletions cut 3 bases from V and 3 bases from J, with 8 bases between. The CDR3 sequence: CASSLPGEETQYF. As DNA, the CDR3 is TGTGCCAGCAGCTTGCCCGGGGAAGAGACCCAGTACTTC.

V and J are TRBV19 and TRBJ2-3; 10 bases fit TRBD1. The J segment lost 1 base and the V segment lost 1 base, leaving 2 bases of the junction unmatched. Per germline, CDR1 LNHDA and CDR2 SQIVND (reference sequence). The CDR3 is 16 amino acids. The CDR3 DNA is TGTGCCAGTAGTATAGGTGGGACAGGGGGCACAGATACGCAGTATTTT. This gives the protein CASSIGGTGGTDTQYF.